One T cell receptor (beta chain) is described in this entry. V was clipped by 3 bases and J by 2 bases, with 15 bases between them. CDR1 SGHRS and CDR2 YFSETQ come from the germline V gene. CDR3 length equals 15 residues. The data derive from a study of blood T cell repertoires in COVID-19. Whole-study context: Acute and convalescent COVID-19 samples came from the United States, Italy and Spain. T cells, B-cell-depleted T cells, or PBMCs provided the cDNA or gDNA that served as material.

Original data processing: Using reference gene primer amplification, nucleated cell counts were estimated. Libraries were prepared by immunoSEQ multiplex PCR; TCRdb keeps only in-frame clonotypes and omits some of them. The DNA was the basis for D and trimming; V, J and clone size are from that table. Of approximately 90,000 clones in the sample, 89% are singletons; the top ten hold approximately 3.1%. The receptor's source is a woman in her sixties or seventies with acute or convalescent COVID-19. The V and J genes are TRBV5-1 and TRBJ2-7, with D perhaps matching TRBD2 (6 bases). Specimen: peripheral blood. The CDR3 region has the DNA TGCGCCAGCAGCTCGCCGGGACTTGCCACCTACGAGCAGTACTTC. Amino acids: CASSSPGLATYEQYF.